The 13 T cell receptor beta chains below were found in one sample sequenced in a study of OX40 agonist ivuxolimab in advanced cancers. Using immunoSEQ multiplex PCR, the repertoire was profiled, and TCRdb retains in-frame clones only, with some absent. The sample yields around 35,000 clones, approximately 90% seen once. The sample in question was CD4+ or CD8+ T cells sorted from blood, obtained in a trial of the OX40 agonist ivuxolimab. The receptors derive from an adult with an advanced solid tumor such as melanoma, head and neck, liver or kidney cancer.

The rearrangement joins TRBV7-3 to TRBJ1-6; possibly TRBD1 for D (5 bases). V was trimmed by 3 bases and J by 1 base, leaving 13 bases between them. The CDR3 contains 17 residues. CDR1 is SGHTA and CDR2 is FQGTGA in the germline V gene. Written as DNA, the CDR3 is TGTGCCAGCAGCTTGGCAGGGCCACGATCCTATAATTCACCCCTCCACTTT. Encoded protein: CASSLAGPRSYNSPLHF.

V is TRBV9 and J is TRBJ2-5; the D is unclear. Germline V CDR1 and CDR2: SGDLS, YYNGEE. V lost 4 bases to trimming and J lost 5 bases, with 12 bases between them. This CDR3 region has 13 residues. CDR3 region: CASSLRLGETQYF. As DNA, the CDR3 is TGTGCCAGCAGCCTCCGGCTCGGGGAGACCCAGTACTTC.

The J gene is TRBJ1-4, the V gene TRBV19; D remains ambiguous. Germline V CDR1 and CDR2: LNHDA, SQIVND (reference sequence). The V and J ends lost 6 bases and 0 bases respectively, with 14 bases between them. The CDR3 runs 16 residues. The CDR3 nucleotides read TGTGCCAGTAGCCCGAGGACGGTTGCAACTAATGAAAAACTGTTTTTT. Protein: CASSPRTVATNEKLFF.

The V gene is TRBV6-1, the J gene TRBJ1-5, with 11 positions matching TRBD1. This CDR3 region has 20 residues. Looked up from germline, CDR1 is MNHNS and CDR2 is SASEGT. Trimming cost V 2 bases and J 0 bases; bases outside gene matches: 12. The CDR3 is CASSESVGTGGSISNQPQHF. CDR3 bases: TGTGCCAGCAGTGAAAGCGTGGGGACAGGGGGAAGTATTAGCAATCAGCCCCAGCATTTT.

The chain couples TRBV27 to TRBJ2-4; possibly TRBD1 for D (6 bases). This CDR3 region has 20 residues. From germline, CDR1 is MNHEY and CDR2 SMNVEV (reference sequence). V lost 0 bases to trimming and J lost 0 bases, with 21 bases between them. In nucleotides, the CDR3 is TGTGCCAGCAGTTTATCTCTAGGGGGTCGGCGGACCCTAGCCAAAAACATTCAGTACTTC. This sequence encodes CASSLSLGGRRTLAKNIQYF.

The table lists this clone with a count of one. This chain joins TRBV6-5 and TRBJ1-3; D perhaps matches TRBD1 (6 bases). The ends were cut back, 2 bases at V and 4 bases at J, with 9 bases in the middle. The CDR3 has 14 residues. Germline V gene sequence: CDR1 MNHEY, CDR2 SVGAGI. The CDR3 is CASSYGGLGNTIYF. The CDR3 DNA reads as TGTGCCAGCAGTTACGGGGGGCTCGGAAACACCATATATTTT.

The chain links TRBV9 to TRBJ2-5; either TRBD1 or TRBD2 may supply D (5 bases each). Germline assignment: CDR1 SGDLS and CDR2 YYNGEE. The CDR3 loop spans 14 amino acids. Trimming cost V 4 bases and J 0 bases, with 10 bases left between them. Written as DNA, the CDR3 is TGTGCCAGCAGCCCCTGGGGACACCAAGAGACCCAGTACTTC. Protein: CASSPWGHQETQYF.

The table lists this clone with a few counts. This chain joins TRBV10-3 and TRBJ1-6; 10 nucleotides align to TRBD1. The CDR3 extends over 14 amino acids. Germline V lookup: CDR1 ENHRY, CDR2 SYGVKD. The V gene end was trimmed by 6 bases and the J gene end by 10 bases; junction bases not matched to a gene: 6. CDR3 DNA sequence: TGTGCCATCAGCGCGGGGACAGGGGTATCACCCCTCCACTTT. It translates to CAISAGTGVSPLHF.

The genes are TRBV7-3 and TRBJ1-1; D is undetermined. The CDR3 spans 15 residues. The germline V gene has CDR1 SGHTA and CDR2 FQGTGA. V gave up 5 bases and J gave up 1 base, with 14 bases separating them. The CDR3 DNA reads as TGTGCCAGCAGCCGAGATGGACCGAAGAACACTGAAGCTTTCTTT. This codes for CASSRDGPKNTEAFF.

The chain employs TRBV7-3 and TRBJ2-7, with 10 bases aligning to TRBD1. Germline values: CDR1 SGHTA, CDR2 FQGTGA. The J segment lost 10 bases and the V segment lost 4 bases, leaving 7 bases of the junction unmatched. This CDR3 region has 13 residues. The chain's CDR3 is CASSSGTGVLQYF. The DNA for the CDR3 is TGTGCCAGCAGCTCGGGGACAGGGGTCCTACAGTACTTC.

The chain is built from TRBV19 and TRBJ1-2; no clear D. Trimming stripped 0 bases from V and 2 bases from J, with 7 bases between. From germline, CDR1 is LNHDA and CDR2 SQIVND (reference sequence). This CDR3 is 14 amino acids long. CDR3 nucleotide sequence: TGTGCCAGTAGTATAGATCTGGGGAACTATGGCTACACCTTC. Protein product: CASSIDLGNYGYTF.

V usage is TRBV13 and J usage is TRBJ2-3; possibly TRBD2 for D (6 bases). This CDR3 has 18 amino acids. With 4 bases removed from V and 2 bases from J, the gap between germline ends came to 22 bases. Germline V CDR1 and CDR2: PRHDT, FYEKMQ (reference sequence). Here the CDR3 reads CASSSAISDYGFTDTQYF. CDR3 sequence (DNA): TGTGCCAGCAGCTCAGCCATATCGGACTATGGATTCACAGATACGCAGTATTTT.

The chain couples TRBV11-2 to TRBJ2-7; tentatively, D is TRBD1 (6 bases). The CDR3 consists of 14 residues. Germline V lookup: CDR1 SGHAT, CDR2 FQNNGV. The germline V and J ends were trimmed by 5 bases and 4 bases, with 15 bases remaining between them. The CDR3 loop reads CASSATGLGYEQYF. As DNA, the CDR3 is TGTGCCAGCAGCGCAACAGGGTTGGGATACGAGCAGTACTTC.